Below are 28 T cell receptor beta chains sequenced from a single sample in a study of long-term antiretroviral therapy in people with HIV. Survey-level resolution applied to immunoSEQ assay v3.0. Assay: immunoSEQ multiplex PCR; the TCRdb copy retains only in-frame clones and omits some. The sample includes about 22,000 clones, over 80% seen only once; the top ten take 12%. This specimen consisted of unsorted PBMCs, obtained 1.6 years after starting antiretroviral therapy. Receptors were obtained from a man aged 40-49 years with HIV.

The V gene is TRBV4-1, the J gene TRBJ1-4; D call uncertain. Germline V gene lookup returns CDR1 MGHRA and CDR2 YSYEKL. The CDR3 loop spans 19 amino acids. Deletions cut 1 base from V and 0 bases from J, with 18 bases between. The CDR3 DNA sequence: TGCGCCAGCAGCCAAGTACCGGGAAGGCCCCCAGCAACTAATGAAAAACTGTTTTTT. Translation: CASSQVPGRPPATNEKLFF.

The chain employs TRBV7-9 and TRBJ2-3; TRBD1 might be the D (6 bases). Trimming took 6 bases from V and 4 from J, leaving 23 bases between them. The V gene's germline CDR1 is SEHNR and CDR2 FQNEAQ (reference sequence). The CDR3 is made up of 17 amino acids. DNA for the CDR3: TGTGCCAGCAGTTCCTCCACCGACAGGAAGGGCGCAGATACGCAGTATTTT. As protein: CASSSSTDRKGADTQYF.

This clone was found once. The chain carries TRBV7-3 and TRBJ2-1; 8 bases align to TRBD2. V trimming: 5 bases; J trimming: 8 bases; junction bases outside the gene matches: 14. Germline CDR1 and CDR2: SGHTA and FQGTGA. CDR3 length: 16 amino acids. The CDR3 bases are TGTGCCAGCAGCGACCCCGGGGGGGCCTCGGTCCATGAGCAGTTCTTC. Translating gives CASSDPGGASVHEQFF.

The rearrangement links TRBV4-2 to TRBJ2-4, with D perhaps TRBD2 (5 bases). The ends were cut back, 0 bases at V and 7 bases at J, with 10 bases in the middle. This CDR3 contains 14 residues. In germline, CDR1 is LGHNA, CDR2 YNFKEQ. CDR3 loop: CASSQDSGRNIQYF. CDR3 DNA: TGTGCCAGCAGCCAAGATTCGGGAAGGAACATTCAGTACTTC.

The V gene is TRBV2, the J gene TRBJ2-7, with D perhaps matching TRBD1 (6 bases). Germline V CDR1 and CDR2: SNHLY, FYNNEI. This CDR3 is 15 amino acids long. Trimming left V 0 bases short and J 5 bases short, with 14 bases between. The CDR3 loop is CASSEAGTSPHEQYF. The CDR3, as DNA: TGTGCCAGCAGTGAAGCTGGGACATCACCTCACGAGCAGTACTTC.

This chain uses TRBV7-6 with TRBJ2-7; D gene ambiguous. CDR3 size: 13 residues. Germline CDR1 reads SGHVS; CDR2 reads FNYEAQ. Trimming stripped 5 bases from V and 3 bases from J, with 11 bases between. CDR3 sequence: CASSPGSYYEQYF. CDR3 sequence (DNA): TGTGCCAGCAGCCCGGGTTCCTACTACGAGCAGTACTTC.

Comment on this clone: A read error may produce the germline difference seen at one junction end. The J gene is TRBJ2-3, the V gene TRBV7-3, with TRBD2 matching 8 bases. The CDR3 is made up of 16 amino acids. Per germline, CDR1 SGHTA and CDR2 FQGTGA. The CDR3 is CASSLTGGLSTDTQYF. As DNA, the CDR3 is TGTGCCAGCAGCCTAACGGGGGGGCTCAGCACAGATACGCAGTATTTT.

The chain links TRBV6-5 to TRBJ2-1, with no clear D. The CDR3 contains 14 residues. Trimming removed 6 bases from V and 0 bases from J, with 9 bases in between. Germline CDR1 and CDR2: MNHEY and SVGAGI. The CDR3 bases are TGTGCCAGCAGCCAGAAAAGCTCCTACAATGAGCAGTTCTTC. Amino acid sequence: CASSQKSSYNEQFF.

The chain carries TRBV9 and TRBJ1-3; D is undetermined. Trimming took 5 bases from V and 4 from J, leaving 4 bases between them. The CDR3 sequence is 11 residues long. CDR1 and CDR2 (germline): SGDLS, YYNGEE. CDR3 nucleotide sequence: TGTGCCAGCAGTCGCGGAAACACCATATATTTT. Protein sequence: CASSRGNTIYF.

A few counts support this clone. This chain uses TRBV7-9 with TRBJ1-6; D remains ambiguous. Germline-derived CDR1 and CDR2 are SEHNR and FQNEAQ (reference sequence). Trimming left V 1 base short and J 7 bases short, with 5 bases between. The CDR3 runs to 13 residues. CDR3 sequence: CASSLGKNSPLHF. The CDR3 DNA follows: TGTGCCAGCAGCTTAGGGAAGAATTCACCCCTCCACTTT. Based on the CDR3 plus reference TRBV7-9 and TRBJ1-6, the full variable domain is DTGVSQNPRHKITKRGQNVTFRCDPISEHNRLYWYRQTLGQGPEFLTYFQNEAQLEKSRLLSDRFSAERPKGSFSTLEIQRTEQGDSAMYLCASSLGKNSPLHFGNGTRLTVT.

The V and J genes are TRBV29-1 and TRBJ2-3, with 9 bases matching TRBD2. The germline V gene encodes CDR1 SQVTM and CDR2 ANQGSEA. This CDR3 is built from 15 residues. V gave up 0 bases and J gave up 7 bases; unmatched junction bases: 8. The CDR3 spells CSVEDYAGGPNTQYF. CDR3 coding DNA: TGCAGCGTTGAAGATTACGCGGGAGGGCCAAATACGCAGTATTTT.

This chain links TRBV14 with TRBJ1-6; possibly TRBD1 for D (6 bases). CDR1 and CDR2 from the germline V gene are SGHDN and FVKESK. This CDR3 contains 16 residues. V was clipped by 2 bases and J by 5 bases, with 13 bases between them. The CDR3 reads CASSQWGLGDNSPLHF. The CDR3 DNA reads as TGTGCCAGCAGCCAATGGGGGCTCGGTGATAATTCACCCCTCCACTTT.

The J gene is TRBJ2-2, the V gene TRBV6-5; 7 bases map to TRBD1. In germline, CDR1 is MNHEY, CDR2 SVGAGI. The CDR3 runs 15 residues. With V trimmed by 3 bases and J by 4 bases, 5 bases remained unmatched. CDR3 sequence: CASSYSTGLTGELFF. CDR3 sequence (DNA): TGTGCCAGCAGTTATTCGACAGGGCTCACCGGGGAGCTGTTTTTT.

This clone has a single count. The chain is built from TRBV19 and TRBJ2-1; the D is unclear. Germline CDR1 LNHDA, CDR2 SQIVND (reference sequence). V was clipped by 3 bases and J by 0 bases, with 12 bases between them. CDR3 size: 16 residues. The CDR3 spells CASSIQPLSSYNEQFF. The DNA for the CDR3 is TGTGCCAGTAGTATCCAGCCACTTAGCTCCTACAATGAGCAGTTCTTC.

This clone was counted a single time. This rearrangement joins TRBV4-1 to TRBJ2-4; a possible D gene is TRBD1 (5 bases). This CDR3 region has 12 residues. Germline lookup yields CDR1 MGHRA and CDR2 YSYEKL. Trimming left V 0 bases short and J 10 bases short, with 7 bases between. The CDR3 here is CASSQEGRIQYF. The CDR3, as DNA: TGCGCCAGCAGCCAAGAGGGGCGAATTCAGTACTTC.

The rearrangement links TRBV18 to TRBJ2-2; D ambiguous. The V end lost 4 bases, the J end lost 2 bases, and 8 bases lay between the germline ends. This CDR3 comprises 14 residues. From germline, CDR1 is KGHSH and CDR2 LQKENI. The CDR3 region is CASSRVTNTGELFF. The DNA of the CDR3 is TGTGCCAGCTCACGGGTCACTAACACCGGGGAGCTGTTTTTT. The full variable domain, completed using reference TRBV18 and TRBJ2-2, is NAGVMQNPRHLVRRRGQEARLRCSPMKGHSHVYWYRQLPEEGLKFMVYLQKENIIDESGMPKERFSAEFPKEGPSILRIQQVVRGDSAAYFCASSRVTNTGELFFGEGSRLTVL.

V and J are TRBV7-8 and TRBJ1-5; 10 bases match TRBD1. The CDR3 loop spans 18 amino acids. After removal of 1 base from V and 4 bases from J, the junction contained 10 bases not matched to a gene. Germline assignment: CDR1 SGHVS and CDR2 FQNEAQ. As DNA, the CDR3 is TGTGCCAGCAGCTTAGGGGGCGCGGACAGGGGGTATAATCAGCCCCAGCATTTT. Its protein product is CASSLGGADRGYNQPQHF. Filled out from reference TRBV7-8 and TRBJ1-5, the complete variable domain reads GAGVSQSPRYKVAKRGQDVALRCDPISGHVSLFWYQQALGQGPEFLTYFQNEAQLDKSGLPSDRFFAERPEGSVSTLKIQRTQQEDSAVYLCASSLGGADRGYNQPQHFGDGTRLSIL.

V usage is TRBV14 and J usage is TRBJ2-1; possible D gene TRBD1, 5 bases. Per the germline V gene, CDR1 is SGHDN and CDR2 is FVKESK. The CDR3 has 14 amino acids. V gave up 4 bases and J gave up 9 bases, with 16 bases separating them. This CDR3 is CASSPLLVGAEQFF. CDR3 DNA sequence: TGTGCCAGCAGCCCTTTGCTAGTAGGGGCTGAGCAGTTCTTC.

The V and J genes are TRBV7-9 and TRBJ2-1, with D hard to call. V lost 8 bases and J lost 4, with 18 bases in between. The CDR3 covers 15 residues. CDR1 and CDR2 (germline): SEHNR, FQNEAQ (reference sequence). For the CDR3, the DNA is TGTGCCAGCTCACCCGCAGCCCCCTGGTACAATGAGCAGTTCTTC. It codes for CASSPAAPWYNEQFF. The whole variable domain, remainder taken from reference TRBV7-9 and TRBJ2-1, is DTGVSQNPRHKITKRGQNVTFRCDPISEHNRLYWYRQTLGQGPEFLTYFQNEAQLEKSRLLSDRFSAERPKGSFSTLEIQRTEQGDSAMYLCASSPAAPWYNEQFFGPGTRLTVL.

The chain joins TRBV5-1 to TRBJ1-2; TRBD1 might be the D (5 bases). The CDR3 contains 15 residues. CDR1 is SGHRS and CDR2 is YFSETQ in the germline V gene. Trimming shortened V by 3 bases and J by 6 bases, and 18 bases separated the two germline ends. Here the CDR3 reads CASSSLPGPSDGYTF. The DNA of the CDR3 is TGCGCCAGCAGCTCGTTACCGGGGCCTTCGGATGGCTACACCTTC.

This clone was found once. The chain is built from TRBV2 and TRBJ1-2, with 8 bases lining up with TRBD1. This CDR3 spans 14 amino acids. From germline, CDR1 is SNHLY and CDR2 FYNNEI. The V segment lost 6 bases and the J segment 2 bases; nucleotides outside the gene matches: 5. This chain's CDR3 is CASRVGQENYGYTF. The DNA of the CDR3 is TGTGCCAGCAGAGTGGGACAGGAGAACTATGGCTACACCTTC.

The rearrangement links TRBV18 to TRBJ2-5; D possibly corresponds to TRBD1 (5 bases). The CDR3 contains 16 residues. Germline V CDR1 and CDR2: KGHSH, LQKENI. V lost 0 bases and J 4 bases, leaving 15 bases between the germline ends. The CDR3 reads CASSPPQGPTGETQYF. The CDR3 DNA reads TGTGCCAGCTCACCACCGCAGGGCCCGACGGGAGAGACCCAGTACTTC.

The chain is built from TRBV7-6 and TRBJ1-2; a weak D match, TRBD1 (6 bases). The CDR3 is 16 amino acids. The V end was cut by 0 bases, the J end by 0 bases, with 11 bases between. The germline V gene has CDR1 SGHVS and CDR2 FNYEAQ. The CDR3 here is CASSLAAGEANYGYTF. The CDR3 nucleotides read TGTGCCAGCAGCTTAGCCGCAGGGGAAGCTAACTATGGCTACACCTTC.

This chain connects TRBV18 to TRBJ2-4, with unresolved D. V lost 2 bases, J lost 5 bases, and 7 bases lay in between. This CDR3 spans 13 amino acids. Germline V gives CDR1 KGHSH, CDR2 LQKENI. In nucleotides, the CDR3 is TGTGCCAGCTCACCAGTCGAAGAAAACATTCAGTACTTC. It codes for CASSPVEENIQYF.

CDR3 sequence: CAISRTGDSNQPQHF. In DNA form, the CDR3 reads TGTGCCATCAGTCGGACAGGCGATAGCAATCAGCCCCAGCATTTT. This chain uses TRBV10-3 with TRBJ1-5; TRBD1 matches at 7 bases. The V segment lost 5 bases and the J segment 0 bases; nucleotides outside the gene matches: 4. The CDR3 contains 15 residues. Germline CDR1 is ENHRY and CDR2 is SYGVKD.

The J gene is TRBJ2-1, the V gene TRBV25-1, with 14 positions matching TRBD2. J lost 5 bases, V lost 3 bases, and 9 bases had no gene match. This CDR3 has 18 residues. The germline CDR1 and CDR2 sequences are MGHDK and SYGVNS. This CDR3 reads CASSDSGLAGDGHNEQFF. The CDR3 coding sequence is TGTGCCAGCAGTGACTCGGGACTAGCGGGAGACGGACACAATGAGCAGTTCTTC.

This chain joins TRBV11-2 and TRBJ1-1; no clear D gene. The CDR3 extends over 15 amino acids. Trimming cost V 2 bases and J 1 base, with 11 bases left between them. The germline V gene encodes CDR1 SGHAT and CDR2 FQNNGV. The CDR3 reads CASSLLGRRNTEAFF. CDR3 bases: TGTGCCAGCAGCTTACTCGGGAGGAGGAACACTGAAGCTTTCTTT.

The rearrangement uses TRBV6-5 and TRBJ2-7; 8 bases line up with TRBD1. Germline trimming cut 5 bases from V and 2 bases from J; bases unmatched to any gene: 2. From germline, CDR1 is MNHEY and CDR2 SVGAGI. The CDR3 length is 13 residues. The CDR3 loop is CASSGQGPYEQYF. Written as DNA, the CDR3 is TGTGCCAGCAGTGGACAGGGTCCCTACGAGCAGTACTTC.